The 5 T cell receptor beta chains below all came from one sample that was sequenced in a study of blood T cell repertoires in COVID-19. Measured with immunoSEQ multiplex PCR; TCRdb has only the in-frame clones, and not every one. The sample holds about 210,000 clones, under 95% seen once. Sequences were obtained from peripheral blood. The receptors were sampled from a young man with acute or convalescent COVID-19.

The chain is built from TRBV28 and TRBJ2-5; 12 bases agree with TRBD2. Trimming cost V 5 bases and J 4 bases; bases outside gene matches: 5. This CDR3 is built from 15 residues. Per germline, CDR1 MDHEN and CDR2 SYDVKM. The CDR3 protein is CASSLGLAGIETQYF. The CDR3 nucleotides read TGTGCCAGCAGTCTAGGACTAGCGGGGATAGAGACCCAGTACTTC. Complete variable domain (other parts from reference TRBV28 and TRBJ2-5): DVKVTQSSRYLVKRTGEKVFLECVQDMDHENMFWYRQDPGLGLRLIYFSYDVKMKEKGDIPEGYSVSREKKERFSLILESASTNQTSMYLCASSLGLAGIETQYFGPGTRLLVL.

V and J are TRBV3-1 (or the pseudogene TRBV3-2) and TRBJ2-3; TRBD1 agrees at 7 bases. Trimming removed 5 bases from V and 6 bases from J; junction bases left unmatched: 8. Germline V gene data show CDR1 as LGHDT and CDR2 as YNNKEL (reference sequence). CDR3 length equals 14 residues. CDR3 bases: TGTGCCAGCAGCTACAGACAGGGCTGGGATACGCAGTATTTT. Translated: CASSYRQGWDTQYF.

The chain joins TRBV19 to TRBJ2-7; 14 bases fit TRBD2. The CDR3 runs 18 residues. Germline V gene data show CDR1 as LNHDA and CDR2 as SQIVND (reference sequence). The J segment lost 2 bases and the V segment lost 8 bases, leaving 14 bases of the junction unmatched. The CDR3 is CASSLGLAGGRIAYEQYF. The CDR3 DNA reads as TGTGCCAGTTCCCTCGGACTAGCGGGAGGAAGGATTGCCTACGAGCAGTACTTC.

CDR3 region: CASSQRLWGNTIYF. For the CDR3, the DNA is TGTGCCAGCAGCCAGCGCTTATGGGGAAACACCATATATTTT. The V call is TRBV3-1 (or the pseudogene TRBV3-2), the J call TRBJ1-3; no definite D call. The ends were cut back, 3 bases at V and 4 bases at J, with 10 bases in the middle. Germline lookup yields CDR1 LGHDT and CDR2 YNNKEL (reference sequence). CDR3 length: 14 amino acids.

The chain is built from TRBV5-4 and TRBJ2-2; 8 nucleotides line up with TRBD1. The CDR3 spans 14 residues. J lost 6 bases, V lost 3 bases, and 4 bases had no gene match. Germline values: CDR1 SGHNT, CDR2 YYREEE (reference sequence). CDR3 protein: CASSSIQGAGELFF. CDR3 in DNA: TGTGCCAGCAGCTCTATACAGGGGGCCGGGGAGCTGTTTTTT.